These 5 T cell receptor beta chains were all obtained from the same sample, sequenced in a study of tumor-infiltrating lymphocytes in localized non-small cell lung cancer. Libraries were prepared by immunoSEQ multiplex PCR; TCRdb keeps only in-frame clonotypes and omits some of them. There are 16,000 or so clones in the sample; around 78% occur only once, and 4% to 5% lies in the top ten. The sequencing input was lung tumor tissue. The source of these receptors is a human donor with non-small cell lung cancer.

There are a few counts of this clone. This chain joins TRBV6-1 and TRBJ1-2, with D possibly TRBD1 on 5 matching bases. The CDR3 is 12 amino acids. Deletions cut 10 bases from V and 7 bases from J, with 16 bases between. The germline CDR1 and CDR2 sequences are MNHNS and SASEGT. The CDR3 is CATMDGARGYTF. DNA of the CDR3: TGTGCCACCATGGACGGGGCGCGTGGCTACACCTTC.

This rearrangement joins TRBV19 to TRBJ1-5; D unclear. Germline V gene lookup returns CDR1 LNHDA and CDR2 SQIVND (reference sequence). The CDR3 length is 16 residues. The V gene lost 4 bases and the J gene lost 4 bases, with 17 bases spanning the gap. CDR3 DNA: TGTGCCAGTAGTACCCTGGCTGGGCAGAGAAATCAGCCCCAGCATTTT. Protein product: CASSTLAGQRNQPQHF. Full variable domain (rest looked up from reference TRBV19 and TRBJ1-5): DGGITQSPKYLFRKEGQNVTLSCEQNLNHDAMYWYRQDPGQGLRLIYYSQIVNDFQKGDIAEGYSVSREKKESFPLTVTSAQKNPTAFYLCASSTLAGQRNQPQHFGDGTRLSIL.

The rearrangement uses TRBV18 and TRBJ2-1; D call uncertain. Between the trimmed V and J ends, which lost 2 bases and 6 bases, there was a span of 8 bases. Germline V gives CDR1 KGHSH, CDR2 LQKENI. This CDR3 is 13 amino acids long. CDR3: CASSPMGLNEQFF. CDR3 nucleotides: TGTGCCAGCTCACCAATGGGCCTCAATGAGCAGTTCTTC.

The genes are TRBV28 and TRBJ1-3; D uncertain. CDR3 length equals 16 residues. Between the trimmed V and J ends, which lost 6 bases and 0 bases, there was a span of 15 bases. Germline V CDR1 and CDR2: MDHEN, SYDVKM. CDR3 coding DNA: TGTGCCAGCAGAGCTTCGACACCGGGCTCTGGAAACACCATATATTTT. Protein: CASRASTPGSGNTIYF.

The V gene is TRBV12-2, the J gene TRBJ2-2; the table's D call, TRBD1, has no DNA check behind it. TRBV12-2 is a pseudogene locus. The CDR3 has 17 amino acids. For the CDR3, the DNA is TGTGCAAGTCGCTTAAGAGGGGGATCGGCGAACACCGGGGAGCTGTTTTTT. Its translation is CASRLRGGSANTGELFF.